This passage covers 20 T cell receptor beta chains from one sample sequenced in a study of blood T cell repertoires in COVID-19. Produced via immunoSEQ multiplex PCR; TCRdb's table is partial and in-frame only. The sample has roughly 280,000 clones, about 90% seen once. Sequenced material: peripheral blood. These receptors were taken from a woman in her 30s with COVID-19, enrolled during active disease.

This clone turned up a few times. V usage is TRBV11-1 and J usage is TRBJ1-4; D is possibly TRBD1 (5 bases). The germline V and J ends were trimmed by 5 bases and 8 bases, with 18 bases remaining between them. The CDR3 spans 15 residues. Germline V lookup: CDR1 SGHAT, CDR2 FQDESV (reference sequence). CDR3 region: CASSPRVLGGEKLFF. CDR3 bases: TGTGCCAGCAGCCCCCGTGTGCTGGGGGGAGAAAAACTGTTTTTT.

This chain joins TRBV6-6 and TRBJ2-7; no reliable D call. From germline, CDR1 is MNHNY and CDR2 SVGAGI (reference sequence). V lost 7 bases, J lost 4 bases, and 11 bases lay in between. The CDR3 loop spans 12 amino acids. The CDR3 spells CASTSGLYEQYF. The DNA of the CDR3 is TGTGCCAGCACGTCCGGGTTGTACGAGCAGTACTTC.

V is TRBV5-6 and J is TRBJ2-5; 8 bases agree with TRBD1. Germline V gene data show CDR1 as SGHDT and CDR2 as YYEEEE. V shed 4 bases, J shed 2 bases, and the junction held 4 bases outside the gene matches. The CDR3 has 14 residues. The CDR3, as DNA: TGTGCCAGCAGCGAGGACAGGGTGCAAGAGACCCAGTACTTC. It translates to CASSEDRVQETQYF.

This chain joins TRBV12-5 and TRBJ2-3; 7 bases agree with TRBD2. V lost 6 bases, J lost 1 base, and 7 bases stayed unmatched. This CDR3 is built from 15 residues. Germline V CDR1 and CDR2: LGHNT, FRNRAP. The CDR3: CASGLGSGGTDTQYF. The CDR3 DNA sequence: TGTGCTAGTGGCCTGGGGAGCGGGGGCACAGATACGCAGTATTTT.

The V call is TRBV6-2 or TRBV6-3, the J call TRBJ1-1, with D possibly being TRBD1 (6 bases). The CDR3 is made up of 13 amino acids. The germline V and J ends were trimmed by 2 bases and 4 bases, with 8 bases remaining between them. CDR1 is MNHEY, CDR2 SVGEGT, per germline. The CDR3 coding sequence is TGTGCCAGCAGTTACGGGGGCCTCACTGAAGCTTTCTTT. Translation gives CASSYGGLTEAFF.

V gene TRBV6-5 combines with J gene TRBJ2-2; D gene uncertain. CDR1 is MNHEY and CDR2 is SVGAGI in the germline V gene. V lost 2 bases to trimming and J lost 5 bases, with 12 bases between them. The CDR3 extends over 15 amino acids. The CDR3 spells CASSYVGTRTGELFF. The CDR3 nucleotides read TGTGCCAGCAGTTACGTGGGCACCCGGACCGGGGAGCTGTTTTTT.

The gene calls are TRBV27 and TRBJ2-7, with 9 positions matching TRBD2. After removal of 4 bases from V and 4 bases from J, the junction contained 8 bases not matched to a gene. This CDR3 contains 15 residues. CDR1 is MNHEY, CDR2 SMNVEV, per germline (reference sequence). CDR3: CASSWQAGGPYEQYF. The CDR3 nucleotides are TGTGCCAGCAGTTGGCAGGCGGGGGGGCCTTACGAGCAGTACTTC.

The rearrangement links TRBV19 to TRBJ2-2; no firm D call. V dropped 3 bases and J dropped 6 bases, with 8 bases sitting between them. This CDR3 comprises 13 residues. CDR1 and CDR2 from the germline V gene are LNHDA and SQIVND (reference sequence). The CDR3, as DNA: TGTGCCAGTAGTATCGGTGTGGCCGGGGAGCTGTTTTTT. Amino acid sequence: CASSIGVAGELFF. Supplemented by reference TRBV19 and TRBJ2-2, the full variable domain reads DGGITQSPKYLFRKEGQNVTLSCEQNLNHDAMYWYRQDPGQGLRLIYYSQIVNDFQKGDIAEGYSVSREKKESFPLTVTSAQKNPTAFYLCASSIGVAGELFFGEGSRLTVL.

This chain uses TRBV2 with TRBJ1-4, with a tentative D call TRBD1 (5 bases). The ends were cut back, 0 bases at V and 2 bases at J, with 13 bases in the middle. The CDR3 covers 17 residues. Germline CDR1 and CDR2: SNHLY and FYNNEI. As DNA, the CDR3 is TGTGCCAGCAGTGAAGCGCTCGGGGGGAACACTAATGAAAAACTGTTTTTT. This sequence encodes CASSEALGGNTNEKLFF.

The CDR3 sequence is CASIVQGTDEAFF. CDR3 DNA sequence: TGTGCCAGCATTGTACAGGGGACTGATGAAGCTTTCTTT. This chain uses TRBV2 with TRBJ1-1, with 7 bases that match TRBD1. The CDR3 is 13 residues long. V was pared by 7 bases and J by 7 bases, with 9 bases of the junction left unmatched. Per germline, CDR1 SNHLY and CDR2 FYNNEI.

The chain uses TRBV27 and TRBJ2-1, with D unresolved. CDR1 is MNHEY, CDR2 SMNVEV, per germline (reference sequence). CDR3 size: 15 residues. Trimming took off 0 bases at V and 6 bases at J, with 12 bases between the two ends. The CDR3: CASSLSTTGSNEQFF. The CDR3 DNA reads as TGTGCCAGCAGTTTATCGACGACTGGCTCCAATGAGCAGTTCTTC.

The genes are TRBV11-3 and TRBJ1-5, with D perhaps TRBD1 (6 bases). Trimming removed 5 bases at V and 0 bases at J, with 26 bases between. Germline CDR1 is SGHNT and CDR2 is YENEEA. The CDR3 has 20 residues. The CDR3 reads CASSPKSPGQFLHSNQPQHF. In DNA, the CDR3 is TGTGCCAGCAGCCCGAAGAGCCCCGGACAGTTTCTTCATAGCAATCAGCCCCAGCATTTT.

The chain links TRBV4-1 to TRBJ2-7; TRBD1 matches 8 bases. Germline loops: CDR1 MGHRA, CDR2 YSYEKL. V was pared by 3 bases and J by 5 bases, with 9 bases of the junction left unmatched. This CDR3 has 15 amino acids. The CDR3 reads CASSQETGASNEQYF. The CDR3 coding sequence is TGCGCCAGCAGCCAGGAGACAGGGGCTTCCAACGAGCAGTACTTC.

The chain couples TRBV9 to TRBJ2-7; 8 bases match TRBD1. The V gene end was trimmed by 4 bases and the J gene end by 0 bases; junction bases not matched to a gene: 9. Germline lookup yields CDR1 SGDLS and CDR2 YYNGEE. The CDR3 totals 16 residues. In DNA, the CDR3 is TGTGCCAGCAGCTCCCAGCCGGGACAGGCCTCCTACGAGCAGTACTTC. It specifies CASSSQPGQASYEQYF.

V usage is TRBV5-4 and J usage is TRBJ2-3; D is perhaps TRBD1 (6 bases). The CDR3 extends over 14 amino acids. The V end was cut by 4 bases, the J end by 0 bases, with 9 bases between. Germline CDR1 and CDR2: SGHNT and YYREEE (reference sequence). The CDR3 DNA reads TGTGCCAGCAGCGGCAGGGGTAGCACAGATACGCAGTATTTT. This gives the protein CASSGRGSTDTQYF. Together with reference TRBV5-4 and TRBJ2-3, the CDR3 gives the full variable domain: ETGVTQSPTHLIKTRGQQVTLRCSSQSGHNTVSWYQQALGQGPQFIFQYYREEENGRGNFPPRFSGLQFPNYSSELNVNALELDDSALYLCASSGRGSTDTQYFGPGTRLTVL.

CDR3 sequence reads: CASTPTGSTGELFF. DNA for the CDR3: TGCGCCAGCACCCCGACAGGGAGCACCGGGGAGCTGTTTTTT. The chain combines TRBV5-1 with TRBJ2-2, with 7 bases lining up with TRBD1. Germline assignment: CDR1 SGHRS and CDR2 YFSETQ. This CDR3 region has 14 residues. V lost 6 bases to trimming and J lost 4 bases; unmatched junction nucleotides: 6.

This clone has at least ten counts. The chain links TRBV4-1 to TRBJ2-1, with unresolved D. This CDR3 region has 14 residues. Germline V gene lookup returns CDR1 MGHRA and CDR2 YSYEKL. The V and J ends lost 1 base and 9 bases respectively, with 13 bases between them. The CDR3 loop reads CASSQGRDRSEQFF. The CDR3 DNA reads as TGCGCCAGCAGCCAAGGAAGAGATCGTAGTGAGCAGTTCTTC.

The chain has TRBV12-3 or TRBV12-4 and TRBJ1-2; TRBD1 is a possible D gene (6 bases). The CDR3 contains 12 residues. V was cut by 4 bases and J by 4 bases, with 7 bases left in between. CDR3 DNA: TGTGCCAGCAGTTACAGGGTCTATGGCTACACCTTC. It codes for CASSYRVYGYTF.

The J gene is TRBJ2-4, the V gene TRBV6-6; 12 bases line up with TRBD2. Trimming cost V 5 bases and J 2 bases; bases outside gene matches: 4. CDR3 length: 16 residues. Germline V gene data show CDR1 as MNHNY and CDR2 as SVGAGI (reference sequence). The CDR3 sequence is CASSPLAGGPKNIQYF. In nucleotides, the CDR3 is TGTGCCAGCAGTCCCCTAGCGGGAGGGCCCAAAAACATTCAGTACTTC.

Details on this clone: Different DNA sequences within this sample yield the same CDR3. V usage is TRBV6-5 and J usage is TRBJ1-2; TRBD1 might be the D (5 bases). V lost 6 bases to trimming and J lost 2 bases, with 10 bases between them. This CDR3 region has 13 residues. Looked up from germline, CDR1 is MNHEY and CDR2 is SVGAGI. In DNA, the CDR3 is TGTGCCAGCAGCAGGACACCAAACTATGGCTACACCTTC. This sequence encodes CASSRTPNYGYTF.